This T cell receptor (beta chain) was observed in a study of vaccination and CD4 T cells after COVID-19. Study details: Convalescent patients gave post-COVID blood a median about 110 days post-diagnosis, range 35 to 161. Post-vaccination specimens were collected at a median of approximately 66 days following dose two (range 14 to 241).

Treatment here: approximately 11-day PBMC culture with coronavirus spike peptide pools or control peptides (ViraFEST assay). CD4+ T cells that came from the unexposed donor were collected before the COVID-19 pandemic (2011-2018). Cells permitting, SARS-CoV-2 S/N served as probes for unexposed-donor CD4+ T cells, and four cold-coronavirus spikes did too. CDR1 is SSHAT, CDR2 FNYEAQ, per germline (reference sequence). The CDR3 is 14 amino acids. The trim removed 4 bases at V and 3 bases at J, leaving 2 bases unmatched. Oncomine TCR Beta short-read sequencing was applied to DNA from cultured CD4+ T cells. The source of extracted genomic DNA was cultured CD4+ T cells. A single record per CDR3 protein comes from TCRdb applying MiXCR to the PCR reads. The sample yields about 6,600 distinct CDR3 sequences, more than 45% seen once. With regard to this clonotype: Its antigen remains unidentified.

Sample: CD4+ T cells from blood, cultured in vitro. This TCR derives from a human donor in good health. The chain uses TRBV7-7 and TRBJ2-1; 8 bases are shared with TRBD1. The CDR3 is CASSSGQDYNEQFF. Here the CDR3 DNA reads TGTGCCAGCAGCTCGGGACAGGACTACAATGAGCAGTTCTTC.